The 14 T cell receptor beta chains in this list originate from one sample, sequenced in a study of vaccination and CD4 T cells after COVID-19 (dated by TCRdb to the early 2020s). The protocol used for the library was PCR. The reads were generated on an Illumina iSeq 100. DNA from cultured CD4+ T cells underwent TCR sequencing with the Oncomine TCR Beta short-read assay at the Johns Hopkins FTIC core. TCRdb ran its own pipeline on the public reads, namely fastp trimming at Q25 and MiXCR clone calling, and kept in-frame beta chains. Identical CDR3 protein sequences are pooled into one entry, listed with their most common genes and DNA. This sample comprises some 11,000 distinct CDR3 sequences, under 30% of them detected only once. The biggest ten clones account for 23% of the sample. The treatment or condition tag for this specimen amounts to: roughly 11-day PBMC culture with coronavirus spike peptide pools or control peptides (ViraFEST assay).

Their specific antigens are unknown. Input material: cultured CD4+ T cells from blood. The receptors originated from a human donor with COVID-19.

The chain couples TRBV6-5 to TRBJ1-1; the D gene is possibly TRBD1 (5 bases). Germline values: CDR1 MNHEY, CDR2 SVGAGI. V lost 2 bases, J lost 3 bases, and 10 bases lay in between. This CDR3 comprises 14 residues. CDR3 DNA sequence: TGTGCCAGCAGTTACCAGGCGGGGGACACTGAAGCTTTCTTT. This gives the protein CASSYQAGDTEAFF.

The CDR3 is CASSLDGGNTEAFF. The CDR3 DNA reads TGTGCCAGCAGCTTAGACGGGGGAAACACTGAAGCTTTCTTT. The V gene is TRBV7-2, the J gene TRBJ1-1, with a weak D call TRBD1 (5 bases). V was pared by 1 base and J by 2 bases, with 8 bases between. The CDR3 covers 14 residues. CDR1 is SGHTA, CDR2 FQGNSA, per germline.

The CDR3 coding sequence is TGTGCCAGCAGCGTAGAGGACACAGCGTACGGGAACACTGAAGCTTTCTTT. Amino acids: CASSVEDTAYGNTEAFF. V gene TRBV9 combines with J gene TRBJ1-1; tentative D call: TRBD1 (5 bases). Germline values: CDR1 SGDLS, CDR2 YYNGEE. This CDR3 has 17 residues. Between the trimmed V and J ends, which lost 0 bases and 1 base, there was a span of 16 bases.

This clonotype turned up a few times. The chain couples TRBV4-3 to TRBJ1-5; D perhaps matches TRBD1 (5 bases). The V gene lost 2 bases and the J gene lost 4 bases, with 9 bases spanning the gap. Looked up from germline, CDR1 is LGHNA and CDR2 is YSLEER. There are 14 residues in the CDR3. CDR3 amino acids: CASSQNGGNQPQHF. In DNA, the CDR3 is TGCGCCAGCAGCCAAAACGGGGGGAATCAGCCCCAGCATTTT.

The CDR3 sequence: CASSHQRTGTGAYEQYF. In nucleotides, the CDR3 is TGCGCCAGCAGCCATCAAAGAACCGGGACAGGGGCCTACGAGCAGTACTTC. The J gene is TRBJ2-7, the V gene TRBV4-1; the match to TRBD1 covers 10 bases. Trimming cost V 3 bases and J 2 bases; bases outside gene matches: 10. This CDR3 is 17 amino acids long. CDR1 and CDR2 (germline): MGHRA, YSYEKL.

This sequence joins TRBV4-3 and TRBJ2-2, with 7 nucleotides matching TRBD1. This CDR3 spans 16 amino acids. Germline V gene data show CDR1 as LGHNA and CDR2 as YSLEER. V lost 0 bases to trimming and J lost 3 bases; unmatched junction nucleotides: 4. In DNA, the CDR3 is TGCGCCAGCAGCCAAGATCGAGGGGGCTACACCGGGGAGCTGTTTTTT. Translation: CASSQDRGGYTGELFF.

The sample holds a few counts of this clonotype. The V call is TRBV9, the J call TRBJ2-5; perhaps TRBD1 as D (5 bases). V was cut by 2 bases and J by 3 bases, with 11 bases left in between. Germline V gives CDR1 SGDLS, CDR2 YYNGEE. The CDR3 has 14 amino acids. DNA of the CDR3: TGTGCCAGCAGCGTTAGGGGATTGGAAGAGACCCAGTACTTC. Protein product: CASSVRGLEETQYF.

By its share, this clonotype is large (0.1 to 1%). The chain joins TRBV6-5 to TRBJ1-6; D is unclear. V gave up 1 base and J gave up 9 bases, with 13 bases separating them. The CDR3 sequence is 15 residues long. The V gene's germline CDR1 is MNHEY and CDR2 SVGAGI. The CDR3 DNA reads TGTGCCAGCAGTTACTTGGGAACACCTAGTTCACCCCTCCACTTT. It translates to CASSYLGTPSSPLHF.

J is TRBJ2-2 and V is TRBV20-1; the D is unclear. The CDR3 runs to 12 residues. Germline loops: CDR1 DFQATT, CDR2 SNEGSKA (reference sequence). Trimming shortened V by 0 bases and J by 5 bases, and 4 bases separated the two germline ends. The CDR3 DNA is TGCAGTGCTAGAGAGGGAACCGGGGAGCTGTTTTTT. This gives the protein CSAREGTGELFF.

This clonotype has more than one count but fewer than ten. This chain joins TRBV2 and TRBJ2-3; 12 bases fit TRBD2. CDR1 is SNHLY and CDR2 is FYNNEI in the germline V gene. Trimming cost V 6 bases and J 6 bases; bases outside gene matches: 10. This CDR3 contains 16 residues. The CDR3 spells CASRGPSGGAGDTQYF. CDR3 DNA sequence: TGTGCCAGCAGGGGACCTAGCGGGGGGGCGGGGGATACGCAGTATTTT.

This clonotype has only a few counts. This sequence joins TRBV19 and TRBJ1-6; D unclear. The length of the CDR3 is 15 residues. The germline V and J ends were trimmed by 7 bases and 7 bases, with 17 bases remaining between them. CDR1 LNHDA and CDR2 SQIVND come from the germline V gene (reference sequence). The CDR3 DNA sequence: TGTGCCAGTACCGTGGGCAATTTTGGGAATTCACCCCTCCACTTT. Encoded protein: CASTVGNFGNSPLHF.

This clonotype was seen more than once but under ten times. The CDR3 region has the DNA TGCAGTGCTAGAGATCGAGGGAACAGCGAATGGAATGGCTACACCTTC. Translating it yields CSARDRGNSEWNGYTF. The rearrangement uses TRBV20-1 and TRBJ1-2; D is uncertain. The CDR3 spans 16 residues. Trimming removed 0 bases at V and 6 bases at J, with 20 bases between. The V gene's germline CDR1 is DFQATT and CDR2 SNEGSKA (reference sequence).

The gene calls are TRBV30 and TRBJ1-5; 7 positions agree with TRBD1. V was clipped by 0 bases and J by 5 bases; unmatched bases: 4. This CDR3 contains 14 residues. Germline V gene lookup returns CDR1 GTSNPN and CDR2 SVGIG (reference sequence). CDR3 in amino acids: CAWSVGTADQPQHF. CDR3 bases: TGTGCCTGGAGTGTCGGGACAGCTGATCAGCCCCAGCATTTT.

This clonotype was seen more than once but under ten times. This chain uses TRBV6-5 with TRBJ1-2; TRBD1 aligns across 10 bases. V gave up 2 bases and J gave up 2 bases; unmatched junction bases: 2. The CDR3 has 15 amino acids. Germline CDR1 reads MNHEY; CDR2 reads SVGAGI. The CDR3 region has the DNA TGTGCCAGCAGTTACCAGGGACAGGGGAACTATGGCTACACCTTC. Amino acid sequence: CASSYQGQGNYGYTF.